Sequencing of this T cell receptor beta chain was carried out in a study of blood T cell repertoires in COVID-19. As handled by the study authors: Estimates of nucleated cell counts were drawn from the amplification of reference gene primers. Sequencing used immunoSEQ multiplex PCR; TCRdb keeps in-frame clones, though not all of them. That table is the source of V, J and clone size, and D and trimming were worked out from the DNA. Among roughly 270,000 clones listed, about four fifths were seen once. Cohorts were based on clinical histories the participants reported. This CDR3 has 13 residues. V dropped 3 bases and J dropped 7 bases, with 10 bases sitting between them. Per germline, CDR1 SNHLY and CDR2 FYNNEI.

Sequenced material: PBMCs or T cells enriched from blood (not recorded which). The chain recombines TRBV2 with TRBJ1-5; D is uncertain. The clonotype comes from a middle-aged man who had been exposed to COVID-19. DNA of the CDR3: TGTGCCAGCAGTGAGGGAGGGAAACAGCCCCAGCATTTT. This gives the protein CASSEGGKQPQHF.